This entry is about one T cell receptor (beta chain). The V end was cut by 0 bases, the J end by 6 bases, with 18 bases between. The CDR3 loop spans 16 amino acids. Germline V gives CDR1 LNHDA, CDR2 SQIVND (reference sequence). Method: immunoSEQ multiplex PCR; TCRdb's copy keeps in-frame clones and lacks some. The sample contains about 22,000 clones, approximately 87% of which appear only once. This entry comes from a study of T cell changes during pregnancy in multiple sclerosis. This material consisted of CD8+ T cells from peripheral blood mononuclear cells, taken before pregnancy. The gene calls are TRBV19 and TRBJ2-7; D is possibly TRBD2 (5 bases). The TCR sequence derives from a female donor with multiple sclerosis, enrolled in a pregnancy study. The CDR3 is CASSIDPGFEGSEQYF. In nucleotides, the CDR3 is TGTGCCAGTAGTATAGATCCGGGCTTCGAGGGATCCGAGCAGTACTTC.